This T cell receptor (beta chain) was retrieved from a study of blood T cell repertoires in COVID-19. Study context: The United States, Italy and Spain provided the acute and convalescent COVID-19 samples. The analysed material was cDNA or gDNA that came from T cells, B-cell-depleted T cells, or PBMCs.

This CDR3 is 16 amino acids long. Germline loops: CDR1 SGHAT, CDR2 FQDESV (reference sequence). With 5 bases clipped from V and 5 bases from J, the junction kept 7 bases outside the gene matches. Profiling relied on immunoSEQ multiplex PCR, and the TCRdb table lists in-frame clones only, not all of them. The profile shows roughly 69,000 clones, 88% of them singletons. This receptor was obtained from a human donor in a cohort sampled during active COVID-19. Sequenced input: peripheral blood. The chain employs TRBV11-1 and TRBJ2-2; 11 bases align to TRBD2. In DNA, the CDR3 is TGTGCCAGCAGCCGCACTAGCGGGAGTCTTACCGGGGAGCTGTTTTTT. Translated: CASSRTSGSLTGELFF.